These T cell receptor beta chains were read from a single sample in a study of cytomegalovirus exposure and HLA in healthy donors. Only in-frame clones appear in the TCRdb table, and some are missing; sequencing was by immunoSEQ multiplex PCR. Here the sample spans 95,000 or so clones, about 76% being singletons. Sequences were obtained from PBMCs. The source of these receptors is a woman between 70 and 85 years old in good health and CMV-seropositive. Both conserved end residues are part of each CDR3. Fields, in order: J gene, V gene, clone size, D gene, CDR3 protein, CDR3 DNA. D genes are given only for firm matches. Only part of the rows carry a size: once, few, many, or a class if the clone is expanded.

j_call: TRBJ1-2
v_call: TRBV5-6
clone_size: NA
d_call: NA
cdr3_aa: CASSRGGGYTF
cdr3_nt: TGTGCCAGCAGCAGAGGGGGTGGCTACACCTTC

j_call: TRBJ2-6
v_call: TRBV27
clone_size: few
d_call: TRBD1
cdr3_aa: CASSGTGAVSGANVLTF
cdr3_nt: TGTGCCAGCAGTGGCACAGGGGCCGTCTCTGGGGCCAACGTCCTGACTTTC

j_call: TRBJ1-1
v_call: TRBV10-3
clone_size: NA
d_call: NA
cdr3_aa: CAISGGSNTEAFF
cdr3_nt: TGTGCCATCAGTGGAGGGTCTAACACTGAAGCTTTCTTT

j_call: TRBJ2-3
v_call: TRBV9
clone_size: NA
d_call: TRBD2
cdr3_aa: CASSSGLGTTDTQYF
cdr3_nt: TGTGCCAGCAGCTCGGGACTAGGGACCACAGATACGCAGTATTTT

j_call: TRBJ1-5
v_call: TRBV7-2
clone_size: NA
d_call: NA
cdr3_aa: CASSLGRSNQPQHF
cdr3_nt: TGTGCCAGCAGCTTAGGCAGGAGCAATCAGCCCCAGCATTTT

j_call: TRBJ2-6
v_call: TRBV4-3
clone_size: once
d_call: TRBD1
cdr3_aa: CASSPGTGYSGANVLTF
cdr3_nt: TGCGCCAGCAGCCCCGGGACAGGGTACTCTGGGGCCAACGTCCTGACTTTC

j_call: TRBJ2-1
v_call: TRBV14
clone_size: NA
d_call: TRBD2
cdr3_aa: CASSRHSGAVYNEQFF
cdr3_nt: TGTGCCAGCAGCCGACATAGCGGGGCGGTCTACAATGAGCAGTTCTTC

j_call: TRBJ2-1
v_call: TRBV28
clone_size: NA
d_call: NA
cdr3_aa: CASSSPLGGSYNEQFF
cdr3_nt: TGTGCCAGCAGCTCCCCGCTAGGGGGCTCCTACAATGAGCAGTTCTTC

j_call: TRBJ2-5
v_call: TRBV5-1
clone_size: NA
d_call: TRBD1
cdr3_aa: CASSITGTGQETQYF
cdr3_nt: TGCGCCAGCAGCATTACCGGGACAGGCCAAGAGACCCAGTACTTC

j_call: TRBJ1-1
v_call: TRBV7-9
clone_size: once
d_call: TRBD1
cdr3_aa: CSSSYHRGVDTEAFF
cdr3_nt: TGTTCCAGCAGTTACCACAGGGGGGTTGACACTGAAGCTTTCTTT

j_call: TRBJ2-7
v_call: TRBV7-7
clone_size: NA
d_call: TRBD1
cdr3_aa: CASSKDRGAYEQYF
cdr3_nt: TGTGCTAGCAGCAAGGACAGGGGCGCTTACGAGCAGTACTTC

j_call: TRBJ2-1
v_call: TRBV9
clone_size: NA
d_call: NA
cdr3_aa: CASSVGGLYLNEQFF
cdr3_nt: TGTGCCAGCAGCGTAGGGGGACTCTACTTAAATGAGCAGTTCTTC

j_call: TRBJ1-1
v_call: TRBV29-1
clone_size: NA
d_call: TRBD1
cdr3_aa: CSARGGWGNTEAFF
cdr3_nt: TGCAGCGCCCGAGGGGGCTGGGGGAACACTGAAGCTTTCTTT

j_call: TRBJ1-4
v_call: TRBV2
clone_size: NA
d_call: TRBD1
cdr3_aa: CASSPRGPTNEKLFF
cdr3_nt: TGTGCCAGCAGCCCCAGGGGGCCAACTAATGAAAAACTGTTTTTT

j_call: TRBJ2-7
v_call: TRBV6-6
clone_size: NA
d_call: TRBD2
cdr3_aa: CASTQTSGNFEQYF
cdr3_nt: TGTGCCAGCACTCAGACTAGCGGGAATTTCGAGCAGTACTTC

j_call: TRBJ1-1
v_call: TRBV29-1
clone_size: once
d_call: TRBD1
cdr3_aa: CSGRSDRGRTEAFF
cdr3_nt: TGCAGCGGCCGCTCGGACAGGGGGCGAACTGAAGCTTTCTTT

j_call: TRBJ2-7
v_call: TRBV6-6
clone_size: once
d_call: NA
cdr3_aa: CASSYVAEAYEQYF
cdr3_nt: TGTGCCAGCAGTTATGTAGCGGAAGCCTACGAGCAGTACTTC

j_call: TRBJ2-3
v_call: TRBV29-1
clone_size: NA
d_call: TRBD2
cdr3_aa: CSVESSGSRDTQYF
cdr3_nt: TGCAGCGTCGAATCTAGCGGAAGCAGGGATACGCAGTATTTT

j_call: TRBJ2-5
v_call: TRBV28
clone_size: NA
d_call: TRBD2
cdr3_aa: CASSLFLAGAKQETQYF
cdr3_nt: TGTGCCAGCAGTTTATTCCTAGCGGGAGCAAAACAAGAGACCCAGTACTTC

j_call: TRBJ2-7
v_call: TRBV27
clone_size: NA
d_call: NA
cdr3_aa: CASSLWSGSYEQYF
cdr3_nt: TGTGCCAGCAGTTTATGGTCAGGATCCTACGAGCAGTACTTC

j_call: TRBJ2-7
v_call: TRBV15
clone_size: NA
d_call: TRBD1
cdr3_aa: CATSRDRGLGEQYF
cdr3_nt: TGTGCCACCAGCCGGGACAGGGGGCTAGGAGAGCAGTACTTC

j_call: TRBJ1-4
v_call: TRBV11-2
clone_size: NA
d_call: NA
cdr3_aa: CASSLDRGDRNEKLFF
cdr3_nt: TGTGCCAGCAGCTTAGATCGCGGAGATAGGAATGAAAAACTGTTTTTT

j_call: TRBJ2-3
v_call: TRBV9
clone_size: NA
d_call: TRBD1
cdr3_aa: CASSVDGQGDADTQYF
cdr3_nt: TGTGCCAGCAGCGTAGATGGACAGGGGGATGCAGATACGCAGTATTTT

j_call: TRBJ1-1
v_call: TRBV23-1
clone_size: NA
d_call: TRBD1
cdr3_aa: CASSQSFSMDRGIEAFF
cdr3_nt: TGCGCCAGCAGTCAATCCTTTAGTATGGACAGGGGGATTGAAGCTTTCTTT

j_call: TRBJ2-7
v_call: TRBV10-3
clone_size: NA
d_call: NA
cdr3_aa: CAIRAGQPSYEQYF
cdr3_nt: TGTGCCATCAGGGCCGGACAGCCGTCCTACGAGCAGTACTTC

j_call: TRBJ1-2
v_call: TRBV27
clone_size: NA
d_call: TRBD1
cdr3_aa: CASSRTGIYGYTF
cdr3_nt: TGTGCCAGCAGTCGGACAGGGATCTATGGCTACACCTTC

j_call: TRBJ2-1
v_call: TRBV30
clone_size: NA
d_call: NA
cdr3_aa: CAWAPLARNEQFF
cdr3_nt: TGTGCCTGGGCCCCTCTAGCGAGAAATGAGCAGTTCTTC

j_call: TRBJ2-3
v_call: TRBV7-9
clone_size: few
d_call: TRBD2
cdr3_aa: CASSLDGAGGPSDTQYF
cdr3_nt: TGTGCCAGCAGCTTAGATGGGGCGGGAGGGCCATCAGATACGCAGTATTTT

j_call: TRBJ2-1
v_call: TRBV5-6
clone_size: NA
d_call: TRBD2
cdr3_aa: CASSFTSGSNNEQFF
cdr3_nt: TGTGCCAGCAGCTTTACTAGCGGGAGTAACAATGAGCAGTTCTTC

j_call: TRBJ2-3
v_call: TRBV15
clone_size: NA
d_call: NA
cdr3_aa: CATSRKVVGTDTQYF
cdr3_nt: TGTGCCACCAGCAGGAAAGTAGTTGGCACAGATACGCAGTATTTT

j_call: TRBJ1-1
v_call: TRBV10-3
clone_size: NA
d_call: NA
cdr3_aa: CAISEGDWGNTEAFF
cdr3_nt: TGTGCCATCAGTGAGGGGGACTGGGGGAACACTGAAGCTTTCTTT

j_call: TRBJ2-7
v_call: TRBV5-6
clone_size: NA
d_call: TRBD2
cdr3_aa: CASSPRTSGSTPHYEQYF
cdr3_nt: TGTGCCAGCAGCCCCCGGACTAGCGGGAGTACCCCCCACTACGAGCAGTACTTC

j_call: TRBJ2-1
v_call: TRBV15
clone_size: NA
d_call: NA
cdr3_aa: CATSISSGSLYNEQFF
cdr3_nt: TGTGCCACCAGCATAAGTAGCGGATCGTTGTACAATGAGCAGTTCTTC

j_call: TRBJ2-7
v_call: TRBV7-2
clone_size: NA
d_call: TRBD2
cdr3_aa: CASSFLAGGAYEQYF
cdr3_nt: TGTGCCAGCAGCTTTCTAGCGGGCGGTGCCTACGAGCAGTACTTC

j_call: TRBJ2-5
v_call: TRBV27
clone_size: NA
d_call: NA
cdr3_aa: CASSLSSRAETQYF
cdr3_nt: TGTGCCAGCAGTTTATCTTCCAGGGCGGAGACCCAGTACTTC

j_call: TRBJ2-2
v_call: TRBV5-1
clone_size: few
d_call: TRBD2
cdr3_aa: CASSSLAGAGELFF
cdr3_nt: TGCGCCAGCAGCTCTCTCGCGGGGGCCGGGGAGCTGTTTTTT

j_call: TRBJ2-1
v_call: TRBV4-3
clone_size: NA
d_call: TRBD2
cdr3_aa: CASSQERTGGPGDEQFF
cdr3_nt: TGCGCCAGCAGCCAAGAGCGGACGGGAGGGCCGGGCGATGAGCAGTTCTTC

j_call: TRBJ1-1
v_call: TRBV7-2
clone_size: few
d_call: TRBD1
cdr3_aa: CASSQLGQGTEAFF
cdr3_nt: TGCGCCAGCAGCCAACTAGGACAGGGCACTGAAGCTTTCTTT

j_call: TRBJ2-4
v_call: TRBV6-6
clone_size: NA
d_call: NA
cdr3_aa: CASRGRQGGDIQYF
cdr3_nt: TGTGCCAGCAGGGGCAGACAGGGCGGGGACATTCAGTACTTC

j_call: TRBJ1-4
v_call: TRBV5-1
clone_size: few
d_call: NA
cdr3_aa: CASTQGRATNEKLFF
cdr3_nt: TGCGCCAGCACCCAGGGGAGGGCAACTAATGAAAAACTGTTTTTT

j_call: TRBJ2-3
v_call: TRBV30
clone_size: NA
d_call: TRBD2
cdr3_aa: CACGTSGSSTDTQYF
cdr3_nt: TGTGCCTGCGGGACTAGCGGATCGAGCACAGATACGCAGTATTTT

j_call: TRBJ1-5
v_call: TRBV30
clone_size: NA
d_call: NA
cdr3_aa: CAWSVARGGSNQPQHF
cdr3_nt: TGTGCCTGGAGTGTAGCCCGGGGAGGGAGCAATCAGCCCCAGCATTTT

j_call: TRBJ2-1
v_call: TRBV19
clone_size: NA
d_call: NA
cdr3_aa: CATHSGTFNNEQFF
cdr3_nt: TGTGCCACCCATTCCGGGACTTTTAACAATGAGCAGTTCTTC

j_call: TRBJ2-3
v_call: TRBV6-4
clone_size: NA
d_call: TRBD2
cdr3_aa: CASRPTAGRASPSTQYF
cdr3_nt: TGTGCCAGCAGACCAACAGCGGGACGCGCTTCCCCCAGTACGCAGTATTTT

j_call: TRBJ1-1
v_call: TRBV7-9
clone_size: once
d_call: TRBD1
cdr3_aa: CASSFGRGPNTEAFF
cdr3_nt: TGTGCCAGCAGCTTCGGCAGGGGGCCGAACACTGAAGCTTTCTTT

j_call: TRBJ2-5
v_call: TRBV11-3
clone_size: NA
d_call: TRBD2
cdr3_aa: CASRRGLAGGETQYF
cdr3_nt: TGTGCCAGCAGGAGAGGGCTAGCGGGAGGGGAGACCCAGTACTTC

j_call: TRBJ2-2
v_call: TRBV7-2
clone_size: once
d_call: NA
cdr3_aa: CASTSRGNTGELFF
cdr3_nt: TGTGCCAGCACCTCTAGAGGAAACACCGGGGAGCTGTTTTTT

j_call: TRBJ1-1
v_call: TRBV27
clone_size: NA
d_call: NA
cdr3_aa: CASSRTARGNTEAFF
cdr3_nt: TGTGCCAGCAGTCGGACAGCAAGGGGGAACACTGAAGCTTTCTTT

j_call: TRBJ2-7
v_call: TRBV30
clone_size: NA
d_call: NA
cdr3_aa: CAWSVAYEQYF
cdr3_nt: TGTGCCTGGAGTGTCGCCTACGAGCAGTACTTC

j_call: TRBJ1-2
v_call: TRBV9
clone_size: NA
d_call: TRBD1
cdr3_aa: CASSAGTGGSYGYTF
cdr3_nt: TGTGCCAGCAGCGCCGGGACAGGGGGGAGCTATGGCTACACCTTC

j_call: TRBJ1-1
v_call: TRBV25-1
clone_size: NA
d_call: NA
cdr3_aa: CASSGQGYTEAFF
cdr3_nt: TGTGCCAGCAGTGGCCAGGGGTACACTGAAGCTTTCTTT

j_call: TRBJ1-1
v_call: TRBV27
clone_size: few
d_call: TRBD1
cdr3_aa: CASSFYDDRAPHTEAFF
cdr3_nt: TGTGCCAGCAGTTTCTATGATGACAGGGCCCCCCACACTGAAGCTTTCTTT

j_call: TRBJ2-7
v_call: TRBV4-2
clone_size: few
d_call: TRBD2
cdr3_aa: CASSQPSGNRNEQYF
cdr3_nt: TGTGCCAGCAGCCAACCTAGCGGGAATCGTAACGAGCAGTACTTC

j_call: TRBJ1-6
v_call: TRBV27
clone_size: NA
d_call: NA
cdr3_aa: CASAREPLLESYNSPLHF
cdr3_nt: TGTGCCAGCGCCAGGGAACCCCTTTTGGAGTCCTATAATTCACCCCTCCACTTT

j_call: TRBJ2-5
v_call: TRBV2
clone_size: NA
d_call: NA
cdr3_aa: CASSSGGAGEIGETQYF
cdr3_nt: TGTGCCAGCAGTAGTGGGGGCGCGGGAGAAATCGGAGAGACCCAGTACTTC

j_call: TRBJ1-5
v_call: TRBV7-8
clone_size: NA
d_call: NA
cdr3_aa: CASSPQTGFSNQPQHF
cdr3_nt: TGTGCCAGCAGCCCCCAGACAGGATTTAGCAATCAGCCCCAGCATTTT

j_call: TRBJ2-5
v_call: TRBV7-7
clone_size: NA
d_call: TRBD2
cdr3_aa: CASSLNSGREETQYF
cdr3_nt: TGTGCTAGCAGCTTAAACAGCGGGAGGGAAGAGACCCAGTACTTC